The 29 T cell receptor beta chains below were found in one sample sequenced in a study of vaccination effects on CD4 cells after COVID-19. At the end of roughly ten days of culture, CD4+ T cells were isolated. Either the mRNA-1273 or the BNT162b2 vaccine was given to participants as two doses. Clones were sequenced by immunoSEQ multiplex PCR, and TCRdb holds only the in-frame ones, with some missing. Among tens of thousands of clones listed, about 74% were seen once. Their antigens remain unidentified. The sample here was CD4+ T cells from PBMCs cultured without peptide, taken after COVID-19 vaccination. Receptors originate from a human donor who received a COVID-19 vaccine.

The chain uses TRBV14 and TRBJ1-2, with 8 bases lining up with TRBD1. The V and J ends lost 1 base and 4 bases, in that order; junction bases with no gene match: 5. The CDR3 has 15 residues. CDR1 is SGHDN, CDR2 FVKESK, per germline. The chain's CDR3 is CASSQGSGQVYGYTF. The DNA for the CDR3 is TGTGCCAGCAGCCAAGGATCGGGACAGGTCTATGGCTACACCTTC.

This clone appeared once. This sequence joins TRBV6-2 or TRBV6-3 and TRBJ2-3; TRBD2 aligns across 13 bases. The CDR3 spans 18 residues. The trim removed 2 bases at V and 2 bases at J, leaving 7 bases unmatched. The germline gives CDR1 MNHEY, CDR2 SVGEGT. CDR3 in amino acids: CASSYPMGLAGITDTQYF. The CDR3 DNA sequence: TGTGCCAGCAGTTACCCGATGGGACTAGCGGGAATCACAGATACGCAGTATTTT.

The chain links TRBV2 to TRBJ2-5, with 10 bases lining up with TRBD2. V gave up 6 bases and J gave up 1 base; unmatched junction bases: 8. Germline V lookup: CDR1 SNHLY, CDR2 FYNNEI. The CDR3 loop spans 16 amino acids. CDR3 nucleotides: TGTGCCAGCAGAAAACTTAGCGGGGGGCCCCAAGAGACCCAGTACTTC. Amino acids: CASRKLSGGPQETQYF.

This sequence joins TRBV6-6 and TRBJ1-6; D remains unclear. Trimming shortened V by 2 bases and J by 6 bases, and 11 bases separated the two germline ends. This CDR3 region has 15 residues. The germline CDR1 and CDR2 sequences are MNHNY and SVGAGI (reference sequence). The CDR3 loop is CASSYKSRVNSPLHF. The DNA for the CDR3 is TGTGCCAGCAGTTACAAGAGTAGGGTTAATTCACCCCTCCACTTT.

The rearrangement joins TRBV6-6 to TRBJ2-1; D is perhaps TRBD1 or TRBD2 (5 bases each). The CDR3 is made up of 12 amino acids. Germline values: CDR1 MNHNY, CDR2 SVGAGI (reference sequence). Trimming shortened V by 6 bases and J by 12 bases, and 15 bases separated the two germline ends. The CDR3 sequence: CASSPPSGTQFF. CDR3 bases: TGTGCCAGCAGCCCTCCCTCGGGGACGCAGTTCTTC.

J is TRBJ1-1 and V is TRBV2; D is possibly TRBD1 (5 bases). This CDR3 contains 14 residues. V was trimmed by 8 bases and J by 4 bases, leaving 17 bases between them. The V gene's germline CDR1 is SNHLY and CDR2 FYNNEI. Here the CDR3 DNA reads TGTGCCAGCTGCTATTGGGGGTCGTCCACTGAAGCTTTCTTT. Its translation: CASCYWGSSTEAFF.

This rearrangement joins TRBV30 to TRBJ2-2; a possible D gene is TRBD2 (6 bases). The germline gives CDR1 GTSNPN, CDR2 SVGIG (reference sequence). There are 15 residues in the CDR3. The V gene lost 0 bases and the J gene lost 3 bases, with 11 bases spanning the gap. The CDR3 DNA is TGTGCCTGGAGTGTAAGGACGGGGGACACCGGGGAGCTGTTTTTT. Its protein is CAWSVRTGDTGELFF.

V is TRBV7-2 and J is TRBJ1-5, with D unresolved. The germline V gene encodes CDR1 SGHTA and CDR2 FQGNSA. V was trimmed by 1 base and J by 0 bases, leaving 7 bases between them. The CDR3 is 15 residues long. CDR3: CASSLEAGSNQPQHF. In DNA, the CDR3 is TGTGCCAGCAGCTTAGAGGCGGGTAGCAATCAGCCCCAGCATTTT.

The chain recombines TRBV5-1 with TRBJ1-1, with 8 bases lining up with TRBD1. The V gene end was trimmed by 2 bases and the J gene end by 3 bases; junction bases not matched to a gene: 3. Germline CDR1 is SGHRS and CDR2 is YFSETQ. CDR3 length: 14 residues. The CDR3 DNA reads as TGCGCCAGCAGCTTACAGGGGGGGGACACTGAAGCTTTCTTT. This gives the protein CASSLQGGDTEAFF.

There are a few counts of this clone. The gene calls are TRBV10-3 and TRBJ2-7; D remains unclear. Germline loops: CDR1 ENHRY, CDR2 SYGVKD. V lost 4 bases, J lost 0 bases, and 7 bases lay in between. The CDR3 spans 13 residues. Here the CDR3 DNA reads TGTGCCATCAGTGTTGCAGACTCCTACGAGCAGTACGTC. It is translated as CAISVADSYEQYV.

This clone was seen a handful of times. CDR3 nucleotides: TGCGCCAGCAGCATCGGACAGCCAAATGAGCAGTTCTTC. Protein product: CASSIGQPNEQFF. The chain is built from TRBV5-1 and TRBJ2-1; possibly TRBD1 for D (6 bases). This CDR3 spans 13 amino acids. Trimming removed 4 bases from V and 7 bases from J, with 12 bases in between. Germline V gives CDR1 SGHRS, CDR2 YFSETQ.

This clone was picked up a small number of times. The chain is built from TRBV9 and TRBJ1-5, with unresolved D. The ends were cut back, 2 bases at V and 7 bases at J, with 10 bases in the middle. This CDR3 is built from 13 residues. Germline V gene lookup returns CDR1 SGDLS and CDR2 YYNGEE. In DNA, the CDR3 is TGTGCCAGCAGCGTCGGGGAGATGCAGCCCCAGCATTTT. It yields the protein CASSVGEMQPQHF. Based on the CDR3 plus reference TRBV9 and TRBJ1-5, the full variable domain is DSGVTQTPKHLITATGQRVTLRCSPRSGDLSVYWYQQSLDQGLQFLIQYYNGEERAKGNILERFSAQQFPDLHSELNLSSLELGDSALYFCASSVGEMQPQHFGDGTRLSIL.

This clone has only a few counts. The chain joins TRBV18 to TRBJ2-1; 8 positions agree with TRBD1. The V and J ends lost 4 bases and 8 bases, in that order; junction bases with no gene match: 7. CDR3 length: 14 residues. Germline lookup yields CDR1 KGHSH and CDR2 LQKENI. In DNA form, the CDR3 reads TGTGCCAGCTCACAATCGACAGGGGTCGATGAGCAGTTCTTC. Its protein product is CASSQSTGVDEQFF.

This clone appeared once. This chain connects TRBV2 to TRBJ1-5; the D is unclear. Between the trimmed V and J ends, which lost 5 bases and 4 bases, there was a span of 9 bases. Germline values: CDR1 SNHLY, CDR2 FYNNEI. The CDR3 is 13 amino acids. DNA of the CDR3: TGTGCCAGCAGTTTTCAGGCGAATCAGCCCCAGCATTTT. This sequence encodes CASSFQANQPQHF. Using reference TRBV2 and TRBJ1-5 for the parts outside the CDR3, the full variable domain is EPEVTQTPSHQVTQMGQEVILRCVPISNHLYFYWYRQILGQKVEFLVSFYNNEISEKSEIFDDQFSVERPDGSNFTLKIRSTKLEDSAMYFCASSFQANQPQHFGDGTRLSIL.

The genes are TRBV24-1 and TRBJ1-2; tentatively, D is TRBD1 (6 bases). Trimming left V 4 bases short and J 4 bases short, with 6 bases between. The CDR3 consists of 12 residues. From germline, CDR1 is KGHDR and CDR2 SFDVKD. The CDR3 region has the DNA TGTGCCACCAGTGAGGACAGCTATGGCTACACCTTC. Protein: CATSEDSYGYTF.

This clone occurred a few times. The rearrangement links TRBV18 to TRBJ1-3; no definite D call. Trimming left V 6 bases short and J 5 bases short, with 14 bases between. The germline gives CDR1 KGHSH, CDR2 LQKENI. This CDR3 region has 14 residues. The CDR3: CASSLGPERNTIYF. CDR3 DNA: TGTGCCAGCTCTCTAGGGCCTGAGCGAAACACCATATATTTT.

The chain couples TRBV18 to TRBJ1-5; D remains unclear. The CDR3 extends over 15 amino acids. Germline CDR1 and CDR2: KGHSH and LQKENI. V lost 3 bases and J 5 bases, leaving 14 bases between the germline ends. The CDR3 here is CASSPMVGSDQPQHF. The DNA of the CDR3 is TGTGCCAGCTCACCGATGGTGGGCTCGGATCAGCCCCAGCATTTT.

The V and J genes are TRBV27 and TRBJ2-6; D is unresolved. CDR3 length: 16 residues. V was cut by 1 base and J by 0 bases, with 7 bases left in between. Germline lookup yields CDR1 MNHEY and CDR2 SMNVEV (reference sequence). CDR3 in DNA: TGTGCCAGCAGTTTATGGGCAGCCTCTGGGGCCAACGTCCTGACTTTC. Translation gives CASSLWAASGANVLTF.

V is TRBV2 and J is TRBJ2-1, with 7 bases that match TRBD1. Germline-derived CDR1 and CDR2 are SNHLY and FYNNEI. V dropped 2 bases and J dropped 9; count of bases not matched to a gene: 7. This CDR3 contains 14 residues. The CDR3, as DNA: TGTGCCAGCAGTGAATTCAGGGCAGGGGGTGAGCAGTTCTTC. Amino acid sequence: CASSEFRAGGEQFF.

The chain combines TRBV3-1 (or the pseudogene TRBV3-2) with TRBJ1-2; 9 bases line up with TRBD1. The V gene end was trimmed by 4 bases and the J gene end by 2 bases; junction bases not matched to a gene: 5. This CDR3 has 15 amino acids. From germline, CDR1 is LGHDT and CDR2 YNNKEL (reference sequence). For the CDR3, the DNA is TGTGCCAGCAGCCTACGGGGACAGGGAAACTATGGCTACACCTTC. Its protein product is CASSLRGQGNYGYTF.

J is TRBJ2-5 and V is TRBV29-1, with D unclear. V lost 7 bases and J 3 bases, leaving 12 bases between the germline ends. The germline V gene encodes CDR1 SQVTM and CDR2 ANQGSEA. This CDR3 contains 12 residues. The CDR3 DNA reads TGCAGCGGGTACTTAGGAAAAGAGACCCAGTACTTC. This gives the protein CSGYLGKETQYF.

This chain links TRBV6-6 with TRBJ1-5; D is ambiguous. CDR3 length: 16 amino acids. With 6 bases removed from V and 2 bases from J, the gap between germline ends came to 17 bases. CDR1 MNHNY and CDR2 SVGAGI come from the germline V gene (reference sequence). As DNA, the CDR3 is TGTGCCAGCAGCCCTCAAGCCGGGGTTGGCAATCAGCCCCAGCATTTT. Amino acid sequence: CASSPQAGVGNQPQHF.

This rearrangement joins TRBV18 to TRBJ2-1, with TRBD2 as a possible D gene (5 bases). V shed 3 bases and J shed 7 bases, with 19 bases lying between them. In germline, CDR1 is KGHSH, CDR2 LQKENI. This CDR3 is 16 amino acids long. This chain's CDR3 is CASSPQDAAVENEQFF. The DNA for the CDR3 is TGTGCCAGCTCACCCCAAGATGCAGCGGTAGAGAATGAGCAGTTCTTC.

The chain recombines TRBV5-1 with TRBJ2-1; unclear D gene. In germline, CDR1 is SGHRS, CDR2 YFSETQ. V was cut by 2 bases and J by 9 bases, with 12 bases left in between. This CDR3 contains 13 residues. CDR3 region: CASSFDPLSEQFF. The CDR3 DNA is TGCGCCAGCAGCTTTGACCCTTTAAGTGAGCAGTTCTTC.

This chain joins TRBV28 and TRBJ1-1; D unclear. V lost 6 bases to trimming and J lost 1 base, with 6 bases between them. CDR3 length: 12 residues. Germline V gives CDR1 MDHEN, CDR2 SYDVKM. The CDR3 nucleotides are TGTGCCAGCAGCTTCCCGAACACTGAAGCTTTCTTT. It is translated as CASSFPNTEAFF.

This clone was seen only a few times. CDR3 in amino acids: CASSPGVSGDYGYTF. DNA of the CDR3: TGCGCCAGCAGCCCCGGGGTTTCAGGCGACTATGGCTACACCTTC. The V and J genes are TRBV5-1 and TRBJ1-2, with unresolved D. Deletions cut 4 bases from V and 3 bases from J, with 16 bases between. Per the germline V gene, CDR1 is SGHRS and CDR2 is YFSETQ. The CDR3 has 15 amino acids. Drawing the rest from reference TRBV5-1 and TRBJ1-2, the complete variable domain is KAGVTQTPRYLIKTRGQQVTLSCSPISGHRSVSWYQQTPGQGLQFLFEYFSETQRNKGNFPGRFSGRQFSNSRSEMNVSTLELGDSALYLCASSPGVSGDYGYTFGSGTRLTVV.

The chain employs TRBV7-9 and TRBJ1-5; TRBD1 matches at 8 bases. CDR1 is SEHNR and CDR2 is FQNEAQ in the germline V gene (reference sequence). The CDR3 totals 19 residues. V lost 2 bases, J lost 0 bases, and 12 bases stayed unmatched. CDR3 bases: TGTGCCAGCAGCTTATTGTCGCAGGGGGCTGGGGGTAGCAATCAGCCCCAGCATTTT. Translation gives CASSLLSQGAGGSNQPQHF.

This clone turned up a few times. The chain joins TRBV24-1 to TRBJ1-5; possible D gene TRBD1, 5 bases. The V end was cut by 6 bases, the J end by 4 bases, with 12 bases between. Looked up from germline, CDR1 is KGHDR and CDR2 is SFDVKD. The CDR3 totals 14 residues. The CDR3 protein is CATSRGALNQPQHF. Written as DNA, the CDR3 is TGTGCCACCAGTAGAGGGGCGTTGAATCAGCCCCAGCATTTT.

In this sample, this clone turned up a few times. The genes are TRBV5-5 and TRBJ1-1; the match to TRBD1 covers 7 bases. This CDR3 region has 14 residues. The junction had 9 bases not matched to a gene; V was cut back by 3 bases and J by 7 bases. Germline V gene data show CDR1 as SGHKS and CDR2 as YYEKEE (reference sequence). CDR3 loop: CASSSYLRQGEAFF. CDR3 coding DNA: TGTGCCAGCAGCTCATACCTAAGACAGGGTGAAGCTTTCTTT.